The 24 T cell receptor beta chains presented below share a single source sample, sequenced in a study of Ad26.COV2.S vaccination and SARS-CoV-2 variants. Clones were sequenced by immunoSEQ multiplex PCR, and TCRdb holds only the in-frame ones, with some missing. The table records 350,000 to 500,000 clones, about nine tenths of them present only once. Treatment denoted: around 19 received Ad26.COV2.S at low or high dose, single or two shots; several received placebo; per-sample allocation not given. The samples were gathered on day 63 after the first injection of vaccine or placebo. Sequenced here: peripheral blood, sampled in a trial of Ad26.COV2.S vaccine versus placebo. These receptors were obtained from a person aged 18 to 65 who received the Ad26.COV2.S COVID-19 vaccine or a placebo.

The sample holds one count of this clone. The CDR3 is CSVMDRGLPAYEQYF. The CDR3 DNA reads TGCAGCGTCATGGACAGGGGGCTACCAGCCTACGAGCAGTACTTC. The rearrangement joins TRBV29-1 to TRBJ2-7; TRBD1 matches at 11 bases. Germline CDR1 is SQVTM and CDR2 is ANQGSEA. CDR3 length: 15 amino acids. Trimming cost V 6 bases and J 2 bases; bases outside gene matches: 9.

This rearrangement joins TRBV5-1 to TRBJ1-5; 9 bases map to TRBD1. After removal of 10 bases from V and 0 bases from J, the junction contained 8 bases not matched to a gene. CDR3 length equals 15 residues. Germline CDR1 and CDR2: SGHRS and YFSETQ. Here the CDR3 reads CAPRTGDYSNQPQHF. The DNA of the CDR3 is TGCGCCCCGAGGACAGGGGATTATAGCAATCAGCCCCAGCATTTT.

CDR3 residues: CASSFSGTQGNTIYF. The DNA for the CDR3 is TGCGCCAGCAGCTTCTCCGGGACCCAGGGAAACACCATATATTTT. The chain has TRBV5-1 and TRBJ1-3; D might be TRBD1 (5 bases). Germline CDR1 is SGHRS and CDR2 is YFSETQ. V lost 2 bases and J lost 4, with 13 bases in between. The CDR3 runs 15 residues.

The chain recombines TRBV7-6 with TRBJ1-6, with 8 bases matching TRBD1. J gave up 8 bases and V 5 bases, and 5 bases lay outside the gene matches. CDR1 and CDR2 (germline): SGHVS, FNYEAQ. The CDR3 has 14 residues. The CDR3 here is CASSASGGHSPLHF. Written as DNA, the CDR3 is TGTGCCAGCAGCGCCTCAGGGGGCCATTCACCCCTCCACTTT.

This chain joins TRBV29-1 and TRBJ2-5; 8 bases align to TRBD1. CDR3 length: 14 amino acids. Germline CDR1 reads SQVTM; CDR2 reads ANQGSEA. CDR3 coding DNA: TGCAGTGTCTCCTCGGACAGGGTCTGGGAGACCCAGTACTTC. Its protein is CSVSSDRVWETQYF.

Regarding this clone: The same CDR3 arises from other DNA sequences in this sample as well. The chain is built from TRBV5-5 and TRBJ2-5; maybe TRBD2 (7 bases). Germline V CDR1 and CDR2: SGHKS, YYEKEE (reference sequence). This CDR3 has 14 residues. With 4 bases removed from V and 5 bases from J, the gap between germline ends came to 15 bases. Here the CDR3 reads CASSRRGGAETQYF. CDR3 coding DNA: TGTGCCAGCAGCCGAAGGGGGGGCGCGGAGACCCAGTACTTC. The variable domain in full, completed from reference TRBV5-5 and TRBJ2-5, reads DAGVTQSPTHLIKTRGQQVTLRCSPISGHKSVSWYQQVLGQGPQFIFQYYEKEERGRGNFPDRFSARQFPNYSSELNVNALLLGDSALYLCASSRRGGAETQYFGPGTRLLVL.

V is TRBV6-1 and J is TRBJ1-2; tentative D call: TRBD1 (5 bases). In germline, CDR1 is MNHNS, CDR2 SASEGT. V was trimmed by 2 bases and J by 8 bases, leaving 9 bases between them. This CDR3 has 12 amino acids. The DNA of the CDR3 is TGTGCCAGCAGTGAATATGGGGGGGGCTACACCTTC. Translating it yields CASSEYGGGYTF.

The V gene is TRBV4-2, the J gene TRBJ2-2, with TRBD1 identical over 10 bases. CDR1 and CDR2 (germline): LGHNA, YNFKEQ. The CDR3 is made up of 15 amino acids. The V and J ends lost 4 bases and 3 bases, in that order; junction bases with no gene match: 2. CDR3 nucleotide sequence: TGTGCCAGCAGCCCCGGGACAGGGGACACCGGGGAGCTGTTTTTT. Encoded protein: CASSPGTGDTGELFF.

V is TRBV7-2 and J is TRBJ2-1, with 8 bases aligning to TRBD2. After removal of 0 bases from V and 6 bases from J, the junction contained 10 bases not matched to a gene. Germline CDR1 and CDR2: SGHTA and FQGNSA. The CDR3 loop spans 17 amino acids. Written as DNA, the CDR3 is TGTGCCAGCAGCTTAGCGGGAGCGGGAGCCAAGTCCAATGAGCAGTTCTTC. Translated, it gives CASSLAGAGAKSNEQFF.

The chain is built from TRBV15 and TRBJ1-4; tentative D call: TRBD1 (5 bases). The CDR3 sequence is 15 residues long. V lost 5 bases to trimming and J lost 5 bases, with 15 bases between them. Germline CDR1 is LNHNV and CDR2 is YYDKDF (reference sequence). The CDR3 region has the DNA TGTGCCACCAGCCTCGAGAAGGGACGGAATGAAAAACTGTTTTTT. Its protein is CATSLEKGRNEKLFF.

The V and J genes are TRBV7-8 and TRBJ2-3; 9 bases are shared with TRBD1. Looked up from germline, CDR1 is SGHVS and CDR2 is FQNEAQ. The CDR3 covers 17 residues. Trimming took 1 base from V and 5 from J; bases not matched to a gene: 10. This chain's CDR3 is CASSLDLLGQGKDTQYF. CDR3 nucleotide sequence: TGTGCCAGCAGCTTAGACCTCCTGGGACAGGGTAAAGATACGCAGTATTTT.

The V and J genes are TRBV6-5 and TRBJ1-1; D unclear. The CDR3 length is 14 residues. Deletions cut 0 bases from V and 3 bases from J, with 8 bases between. Germline CDR1 reads MNHEY; CDR2 reads SVGAGI. CDR3 residues: CASSYSGSDTEAFF. In nucleotides, the CDR3 is TGTGCCAGCAGTTACTCTGGGTCGGACACTGAAGCTTTCTTT.

Note on this clone: In the same sample, other DNA sequences code for this CDR3. The chain is built from TRBV5-1 and TRBJ2-5, with D hard to call. The CDR3 runs 13 residues. The germline gives CDR1 SGHRS, CDR2 YFSETQ. V was cut by 0 bases and J by 3 bases, with 6 bases left in between. The DNA for the CDR3 is TGCGCCAGCAGCTTGGAGGGCGAAGAGACCCAGTACTTC. Amino acids: CASSLEGEETQYF.

The rearrangement uses TRBV3-1 (or the pseudogene TRBV3-2) and TRBJ2-5; no clear D gene. The germline V and J ends were trimmed by 4 bases and 2 bases, with 11 bases remaining between them. There are 14 residues in the CDR3. Germline values: CDR1 LGHDT, CDR2 YNNKEL (reference sequence). CDR3 sequence reads: CASSLNIQQETQYF. CDR3 DNA sequence: TGTGCCAGCAGCCTCAACATACAGCAAGAGACCCAGTACTTC.

This clone was observed a single time. The V gene is TRBV5-1, the J gene TRBJ2-1; no clear D. Germline V gene lookup returns CDR1 SGHRS and CDR2 YFSETQ. This CDR3 has 16 amino acids. V lost 0 bases, J lost 4 bases, and 14 bases lay in between. The CDR3, as DNA: TGCGCCAGCAGCTTGGTACAGAGTCTACCGTACAATGAGCAGTTCTTC. Residues: CASSLVQSLPYNEQFF. The whole variable domain, remainder taken from reference TRBV5-1 and TRBJ2-1, is KAGVTQTPRYLIKTRGQQVTLSCSPISGHRSVSWYQQTPGQGLQFLFEYFSETQRNKGNFPGRFSGRQFSNSRSEMNVSTLELGDSALYLCASSLVQSLPYNEQFFGPGTRLTVL.

V is TRBV10-3 and J is TRBJ1-2; D might be TRBD1 (5 bases). Looked up from germline, CDR1 is ENHRY and CDR2 is SYGVKD. CDR3 length: 14 amino acids. Trimming cost V 7 bases and J 8 bases, with 20 bases left between them. Here the CDR3 DNA reads TGTGCCATCATAGGGGTCGATAGCGTGGGAGGCTACACCTTC. It specifies CAIIGVDSVGGYTF.

The chain combines TRBV11-2 with TRBJ1-6, with TRBD1 identical over 7 bases. V lost 5 bases and J lost 10; bases outside the gene matches: 5. CDR3 length equals 13 residues. The germline V gene encodes CDR1 SGHAT and CDR2 FQNNGV. DNA for the CDR3: TGTGCCAGCAGCCGCGACAGGGCGTCACCCCTCCACTTT. Residues: CASSRDRASPLHF. Full variable domain (outside the CDR3, taken from reference TRBV11-2 and TRBJ1-6): EAGVAQSPRYKIIEKRQSVAFWCNPISGHATLYWYQQILGQGPKLLIQFQNNGVVDDSQLPKDRFSAERLKGVDSTLKIQPAKLEDSAVYLCASSRDRASPLHFGNGTRLTVT.

The chain carries TRBV11-3 and TRBJ1-5; D uncertain. Germline loops: CDR1 SGHNT, CDR2 YENEEA. The ends were cut back, 1 base at V and 7 bases at J, with 8 bases in the middle. CDR3 length: 13 residues. This CDR3 reads CASSLVGSQPQHF. The CDR3 region has the DNA TGTGCCAGCAGCTTAGTAGGGAGCCAGCCCCAGCATTTT.

This clone has more than one count but fewer than ten. The chain carries TRBV7-6 and TRBJ2-3; no reliable D call. V was shortened by 4 bases and J by 3 bases, with 14 bases between the two germline ends. Germline V gene sequence: CDR1 SGHVS, CDR2 FNYEAQ. This CDR3 is 15 amino acids long. CDR3 nucleotide sequence: TGTGCCAGCAGCTCCCGAACAGATCGGACAGATACGCAGTATTTT. Translating gives CASSSRTDRTDTQYF.

The chain recombines TRBV4-1 with TRBJ2-1; 13 bases match TRBD2. Germline CDR1 and CDR2: MGHRA and YSYEKL. This CDR3 spans 17 amino acids. Unmatched junction bases numbered 5, after V lost 6 bases and J lost 0 bases. The CDR3 region has the DNA TGCGCCAGCAGAGGGACTAGCGGGATGGGCTCCTACAATGAGCAGTTCTTC. This encodes CASRGTSGMGSYNEQFF.

The chain uses TRBV6-1 and TRBJ2-1, with 9 bases lining up with TRBD2. Per germline, CDR1 MNHNS and CDR2 SASEGT. The ends lost 3 bases at V and 7 bases at J; junction bases unmatched: 10. This CDR3 is 16 amino acids long. CDR3 sequence (DNA): TGTGCCAGCAGTGAGAACCCTAGCGGGATAGGGAATGAGCAGTTCTTC. This translates into CASSENPSGIGNEQFF.

V gene TRBV28 combines with J gene TRBJ2-3, with 9 bases fitting TRBD2. CDR1 is MDHEN, CDR2 SYDVKM, per germline. V gave up 6 bases and J gave up 4 bases; unmatched junction bases: 2. The CDR3 sequence is 13 residues long. The CDR3 nucleotides read TGTGCCAGCAGGGGACTAGCTCCAGATACGCAGTATTTT. Encoded protein: CASRGLAPDTQYF. Full variable domain (remainder filled in from reference TRBV28 and TRBJ2-3): DVKVTQSSRYLVKRTGEKVFLECVQDMDHENMFWYRQDPGLGLRLIYFSYDVKMKEKGDIPEGYSVSREKKERFSLILESASTNQTSMYLCASRGLAPDTQYFGPGTRLTVL.

The chain uses TRBV4-1 and TRBJ2-7, with 7 bases that match TRBD2. Germline assignment: CDR1 MGHRA and CDR2 YSYEKL. The V segment lost 3 bases and the J segment 3 bases; nucleotides outside the gene matches: 8. The CDR3 sequence is 15 residues long. CDR3 nucleotide sequence: TGCGCCAGCAGCCAGCGGGGGTCTAGCGGCTACGAGCAGTACTTC. Translating it yields CASSQRGSSGYEQYF.

This clone has just one count. The V gene is TRBV13, the J gene TRBJ2-7; 9 bases line up with TRBD1. This CDR3 is built from 15 residues. The junction had 7 bases not matched to a gene; V was cut back by 0 bases and J by 7 bases. Germline V gives CDR1 PRHDT, CDR2 FYEKMQ (reference sequence). For the CDR3, the DNA is TGTGCCAGCAGCTTAGGGGTACAGGGGGCGAGGGAGCAGTACTTC. Its translation: CASSLGVQGAREQYF.